The rows below give T cell receptor beta chains drawn from one sample of a study of Graves' ophthalmopathy and Graves' hyperthyroidism. Via MiXCR, TCRdb re-called the multiplex PCR reads, giving one row per CDR3 protein. The data contain 580,000 or so distinct CDR3 sequences, under 45% of them singletons. The sample was peripheral blood or thyroid tissue (not recorded which). All receptors come from an adult man with Graves' hyperthyroidism. CDR3s leave out the opening cysteine and the closing phenylalanine or tryptophan.

j_call | v_call | cdr3_aa
TRBJ1-1 | TRBV10-3 | AISEGRGGNTEAF
TRBJ1-2 | TRBV29-1 | SVNDRRSYGYT
TRBJ2-7 | TRBV19 | ASSTGLFSYEQY
TRBJ2-2 | TRBV7-9 | ASSGAYTGELF
TRBJ1-4 | TRBV12-3/TRBV12-4 | ASSLRPGAAEKLF
TRBJ1-1 | TRBV19 | ATTGHTEAF
TRBJ2-5 | TRBV7-3 | ASSLGGPGGSPMGTQY
TRBJ1-2 | TRBV29-1 | SARDGYGYT
TRBJ1-1 | TRBV3-1 | ASSFNYRATEAF
TRBJ2-5 | TRBV19 | ASGRGTQETQY
TRBJ1-4 | TRBV20-1 | SASGGGPNEKLF
TRBJ1-2 | TRBV6-6 | ASSYPTNPRQLYGYT
TRBJ2-5 | TRBV7-9 | ASSLFGQVGETQY
TRBJ2-1 | TRBV29-1 | SVLTDQLGGEQF
TRBJ2-7 | TRBV13 | ASSFSGGGSSYEQY
TRBJ1-3 | TRBV9 | ASSASGVLSGNTIY
TRBJ1-1 | TRBV29-1 | SGGTGETEAF
TRBJ1-2 | TRBV20-1 | SATGQGDYGYT
TRBJ2-7 | TRBV29-1 | SVASGGGSYEQY
TRBJ1-2 | TRBV4-1 | ASSQGVEPLGYGYT
- | TRBV12-3/TRBV12-4 | ASKRDSDNEQF
TRBJ2-5 | TRBV4-2 | ASSPLVASGTGAQETQY
- | TRBV7-9 | ASSWATSGTYNEQF
TRBJ2-3 | TRBV7-2 | ASSLGPAGYTDTQY
TRBJ2-3 | TRBV20-1 | SASLAGRDTQY
TRBJ1-4 | TRBV9 | ASILSPTGWDEKLF
TRBJ1-6 | TRBV27 | ASSSGTFYNSPLH
TRBJ1-5 | TRBV24-1 | ATSVGREPQH
TRBJ1-2 | TRBV5-8 | ASSNYGRGGYT
TRBJ1-1 | TRBV2 | AKTGSSEAF
TRBJ1-5 | TRBV28 | ASSSAGTTGNQPQH
TRBJ1-1 | TRBV29-1 | SVAAGGWTEAF
TRBJ2-5 | TRBV20-1 | SPLSDEETQY
TRBJ2-2 | TRBV2 | ASSEFGTGTTGELF
TRBJ1-1 | TRBV10-3 | AISDRGNTEAF
TRBJ2-5 | TRBV2 | ASEPTQVAGETQY
TRBJ1-1 | TRBV20-1 | SARGRQGADTEAF
TRBJ2-7 | TRBV19 | ASSIGDTTYEQY
TRBJ1-2 | TRBV29-1 | SVAEASPIGYT
TRBJ2-7 | TRBV9 | ASTPGEFPYEQY
TRBJ1-4 | TRBV19 | ASNGGLTNEKLF
TRBJ2-6 | TRBV20-1 | SARAGTGANVLT
TRBJ1-5 | TRBV15 | ATSRDIGRNSNQPQH
TRBJ1-5 | TRBV4-1 | ASSQQDSSVYQPQH
TRBJ1-2 | TRBV4-1 | ASSSEALVGYGYT
TRBJ2-6 | TRBV6-4 | ASSPGTGRNVLT
TRBJ2-5 | TRBV2 | ASSEGTGGGETQY
- | TRBV7-2 | ASSYFLAGGDNEQF
TRBJ1-6 | TRBV4-1 | ASSHGQGNSPLH